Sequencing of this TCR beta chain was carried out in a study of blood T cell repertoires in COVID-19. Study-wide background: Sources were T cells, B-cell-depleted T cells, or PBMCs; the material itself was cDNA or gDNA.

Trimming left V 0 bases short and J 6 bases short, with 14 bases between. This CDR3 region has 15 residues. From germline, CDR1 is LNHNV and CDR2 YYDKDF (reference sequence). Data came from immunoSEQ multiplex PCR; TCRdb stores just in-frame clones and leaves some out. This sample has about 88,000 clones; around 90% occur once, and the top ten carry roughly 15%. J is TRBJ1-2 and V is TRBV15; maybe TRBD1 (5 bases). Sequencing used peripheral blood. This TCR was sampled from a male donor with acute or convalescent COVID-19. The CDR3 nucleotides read TGTGCCACCAGCAGAGAGAACAGGACCCCTCATGGCTACACCTTC. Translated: CATSRENRTPHGYTF.